The next 27 T cell receptor beta chains were all read from a single sample in a study of blood T cells in healthy people across ages. A second PCR of roughly 6 to 12 cycles used a sample-barcoded 5' primer and a J-beta primer mix. TCRdb re-analysed the 5' RACE reads in MiXCR, keeping a single row per CDR3 protein. This sample yields roughly 1,000,000 distinct CDR3 sequences, of which around 27% are seen a single time; 0.65% to 0.95% belongs to the top ten. In addition, the sample was reused for a study of T cells of mothers and their children.

The sequenced sample was blood. These receptors were taken from a girl under 10 years old in good health.

This chain uses TRBV6-6 with TRBJ1-2; a possible D gene is TRBD1 (6 bases). Germline V gene sequence: CDR1 MNHNY, CDR2 SVGAGI (reference sequence). The CDR3 consists of 15 residues. Trimming left V 2 bases short and J 2 bases short, with 12 bases between. The CDR3 here is CASSYPPTGNYGYTF. The CDR3 DNA reads as TGTGCCAGCAGTTACCCACCCACAGGGAACTATGGCTACACCTTC.

A few counts support this clonotype. J is TRBJ2-5 and V is TRBV4-1; 8 bases map to TRBD2. V trimming: 2 bases; J trimming: 5 bases; junction bases outside the gene matches: 7. This CDR3 comprises 15 residues. Per germline, CDR1 MGHRA and CDR2 YSYEKL. The CDR3 DNA reads TGCGCCAGCAGCCAACACGGACTAGCAGTGGAGACCCAGTACTTC. Translated, it gives CASSQHGLAVETQYF.

This clonotype was recorded a few times. The genes are TRBV7-9 and TRBJ2-1; tentatively, D is TRBD1 (5 bases). The V end lost 4 bases, the J end lost 15 bases, and 31 bases lay between the germline ends. Looked up from germline, CDR1 is SEHNR and CDR2 is FQNEAQ (reference sequence). This CDR3 region has 17 residues. CDR3 bases: TGTGCCAGCAGCTCTTGGCGGCAGGTAGGGGTCACGGCTGACCGGTTCTTC. This translates into CASSSWRQVGVTADRFF. The variable domain in full, completed from reference TRBV7-9 and TRBJ2-1, reads DTGVSQNPRHKITKRGQNVTFRCDPISEHNRLYWYRQTLGQGPEFLTYFQNEAQLEKSRLLSDRFSAERPKGSFSTLEIQRTEQGDSAMYLCASSSWRQVGVTADRFFGPGTRLTVL.

The V call is TRBV5-1, the J call TRBJ1-1, with TRBD1 matching over 7 bases. The ends lost 4 bases at V and 11 bases at J; junction bases unmatched: 11. The CDR3 runs to 13 residues. Germline loops: CDR1 SGHRS, CDR2 YFSETQ. CDR3 amino acids: CASSEDRAVEAFF. The CDR3 nucleotides are TGCGCCAGCAGCGAAGACAGGGCCGTTGAGGCTTTCTTT.

This clonotype was recorded a few times. V is TRBV5-1 and J is TRBJ2-5, with D perhaps being TRBD1 or TRBD2 (6 bases each). The J call could be wrong; TRBJ2-7 is a better fit for the DNA end. The CDR3 runs 13 residues. Germline V gives CDR1 SGHRS, CDR2 YFSETQ. Here the CDR3 reads CASSPGDTYEQYF. Written as DNA, the CDR3 is TGCGCCAGCAGCCCGGGGGACACCTACGAGCAGTACTTC.

A few counts support this clonotype. At one of its ends the junction is not consistent with the germline gene, which may arise from a read error. The chain uses TRBV7-9 and TRBJ2-1, with 8 bases matching TRBD2. The CDR3 has 12 residues. Germline V gene sequence: CDR1 SEHNR, CDR2 FQNEAQ (reference sequence). As DNA, the CDR3 is TGTGCCAGCAGCCCCCCAGCAAGCGGGGGCACCTTC. Translating gives CASSPPASGGTF.

J is TRBJ2-3 and V is TRBV29-1; D is unclear. V gave up 6 bases and J gave up 6 bases, with 10 bases separating them. Per the germline V gene, CDR1 is SQVTM and CDR2 is ANQGSEA. The CDR3 is 11 residues long. The CDR3 sequence is CSVQRADTQYF. The DNA of the CDR3 is TGCAGCGTCCAACGGGCTGATACGCAGTATTTT.

This clonotype was detected only a few times. V and J are TRBV29-1 and TRBJ1-2; 8 bases match TRBD1. Trimming cost V 6 bases and J 4 bases; bases outside gene matches: 10. Per the germline V gene, CDR1 is SQVTM and CDR2 is ANQGSEA. The CDR3 is made up of 14 amino acids. The CDR3 loop is CSVGQEVWGYGYTF. The CDR3 coding sequence is TGCAGCGTGGGACAGGAGGTTTGGGGCTATGGCTACACCTTC.

The J gene is TRBJ2-6, the V gene TRBV7-2; D gene unclear. Germline V gene sequence: CDR1 SGHTA, CDR2 FQGNSA. CDR3 length equals 14 residues. V lost 8 bases and J 0 bases, leaving 8 bases between the germline ends. CDR3: CASPNSSGANVLTF. The CDR3 DNA reads as TGTGCCAGCCCCAATTCCTCTGGGGCCAACGTCCTGACTTTC.

The table lists this clonotype with a few counts. The chain links TRBV5-1 to TRBJ1-2; unclear D gene. This CDR3 region has 13 residues. Trimming removed 1 base at V and 6 bases at J, with 10 bases between. Germline assignment: CDR1 SGHRS and CDR2 YFSETQ. Here the CDR3 reads CASSLSEGDGYTF. CDR3 DNA: TGCGCCAGCAGCTTGTCCGAGGGCGATGGCTACACCTTC.

The table lists this clonotype with a few counts. The chain couples TRBV29-1 to TRBJ2-7, with D perhaps matching TRBD1 or TRBD2 (5 bases each). Germline CDR1 and CDR2: SQVTM and ANQGSEA. This CDR3 comprises 14 residues. Trimming left V 0 bases short and J 6 bases short, with 15 bases between. The CDR3 DNA follows: TGCAGCGTTGAAGATGGGACGGGATCGGGCGAGCAGTACTTC. Translation: CSVEDGTGSGEQYF.

The chain links TRBV12-3 or TRBV12-4 to TRBJ1-4, with TRBD1 matching 7 bases. V was pared by 1 base and J by 3 bases, with 11 bases of the junction left unmatched. The length of the CDR3 is 18 residues. The CDR3 here is CASSLGGEGAGSNEKLFF. As DNA, the CDR3 is TGTGCCAGCAGTTTAGGTGGTGAGGGGGCCGGATCTAATGAAAAACTGTTTTTT.

V and J are TRBV12-3 or TRBV12-4 and TRBJ2-7; 7 positions agree with TRBD1. This CDR3 has 15 residues. V gave up 5 bases and J gave up 5 bases; unmatched junction bases: 12. As DNA, the CDR3 is TGTGCCAGCAGTCGGACAATGACAGGGAGCGACGAGCAGTACTTC. Translated: CASSRTMTGSDEQYF.

This clonotype has a count of ten or more. The genes are TRBV6-1 and TRBJ2-7, with D unresolved. Germline-derived CDR1 and CDR2 are MNHNS and SASEGT. CDR3 length: 12 amino acids. Trimming removed 6 bases from V and 4 bases from J, with 10 bases in between. Written as DNA, the CDR3 is TGTGCCAGCAGCGCCACTTGGTACGAGCAGTACTTC. The encoded protein is CASSATWYEQYF.

A few counts support this clonotype. Compared with germline, one end of the junction differs, possibly owing to a read error. This chain connects TRBV29-1 to TRBJ2-3, with D uncertain. In germline, CDR1 is SQVTM, CDR2 ANQGSEA. The CDR3 runs 14 residues. The CDR3 is CSVEGSLATDTQYF. CDR3 nucleotides: TGCAGCGTAGAAGGATCGTTAGCAACAGATACGCAGTATTTT.

The genes are TRBV18 and TRBJ2-7; 8 bases align to TRBD1. The V gene end was trimmed by 5 bases and the J gene end by 5 bases; junction bases not matched to a gene: 11. There are 15 residues in the CDR3. The germline V gene has CDR1 KGHSH and CDR2 LQKENI. CDR3 in amino acids: CASSSETGVVNEQYF. Here the CDR3 DNA reads TGTGCCAGCTCATCCGAGACAGGGGTAGTGAACGAGCAGTACTTC.

The chain carries TRBV6-5 and TRBJ2-5; D unresolved. There are 15 residues in the CDR3. From germline, CDR1 is MNHEY and CDR2 SVGAGI. Trimming removed 2 bases at V and 0 bases at J, with 10 bases between. As DNA, the CDR3 is TGTGCCAGCAGTTACGGATATGAGTACCAAGAGACCCAGTACTTC. Its translation: CASSYGYEYQETQYF.

The rearrangement uses TRBV4-1 and TRBJ1-1; D ambiguous. The CDR3 is made up of 16 amino acids. Trimming removed 4 bases at V and 0 bases at J, with 15 bases between. Germline assignment: CDR1 MGHRA and CDR2 YSYEKL. Written as DNA, the CDR3 is TGCGCCAGCAGCCCCCGCTTTTGGCTCATGAACACTGAAGCTTTCTTT. Protein sequence: CASSPRFWLMNTEAFF.

The chain combines TRBV28 with TRBJ1-2; D remains ambiguous. Looked up from germline, CDR1 is MDHEN and CDR2 is SYDVKM. V lost 5 bases and J lost 6, with 16 bases in between. The CDR3 extends over 14 amino acids. CDR3 protein: CASSPPTGFDGYTF. CDR3 nucleotides: TGTGCCAGCAGTCCGCCCACGGGGTTCGATGGCTACACCTTC.

The rearrangement uses TRBV12-3 or TRBV12-4 and TRBJ1-2; a weak D match, TRBD1 (5 bases). V gave up 4 bases and J gave up 0 bases, with 9 bases separating them. The CDR3 covers 14 residues. CDR3 region: CASSYDRANYGYTF. The CDR3, as DNA: TGTGCCAGCAGTTACGACAGAGCTAACTATGGCTACACCTTC.

With respect to this clonotype: The junction departs from germline at one end; a sequencing error may be responsible. This chain joins TRBV2 and TRBJ2-5; D is possibly TRBD1 or TRBD2 (5 bases each). The CDR3 totals 14 residues. Germline CDR1 is SNHLY and CDR2 is FYNNEI. The CDR3, as DNA: TGTGCCAGCAATGAAGGGGAGATGGGAGAGACCCAGTACTTC. Its protein product is CASNEGEMGETQYF.

The chain employs TRBV6-2 or TRBV6-3 and TRBJ2-7; D ambiguous. Deletions cut 1 base from V and 5 bases from J, with 3 bases between. The V gene's germline CDR1 is MNHEY and CDR2 SVGEGT. This CDR3 spans 11 amino acids. The CDR3 region has the DNA TGTGCCAGCAGTTACTACAACGAGCAGTACTTC. Amino acids: CASSYYNEQYF.

The table lists this clonotype with a few counts. The chain combines TRBV29-1 with TRBJ1-2, with TRBD1 as a possible D gene (5 bases). Germline values: CDR1 SQVTM, CDR2 ANQGSEA. CDR3 size: 13 residues. V dropped 5 bases and J dropped 3 bases, with 13 bases sitting between them. CDR3 sequence reads: CSVRSARDYGYTF. DNA for the CDR3: TGCAGCGTTCGGTCGGCCAGGGACTATGGCTACACCTTC.

J is TRBJ2-5 and V is TRBV2; D is undetermined. The closer fit of TRBJ2-7 to the DNA end suggests the J call may be wrong. The CDR3 runs 12 residues. The germline CDR1 and CDR2 sequences are SNHLY and FYNNEI. CDR3 nucleotide sequence: TGTGCCAGCAGTAGAGAGAACCACGAGCAGTACTTC. Its protein is CASSRENHEQYF.

The rearrangement joins TRBV4-2 to TRBJ2-5, with D hard to call. The germline V gene has CDR1 LGHNA and CDR2 YNFKEQ. The V and J ends lost 5 bases and 4 bases respectively, with 11 bases between them. The CDR3 is 13 residues long. The DNA of the CDR3 is TGTGCCAGCAGCGCAGTGCCTAGAGAGACCCAGTACTTC. It encodes CASSAVPRETQYF.

V and J are TRBV5-1 and TRBJ2-3; the D is unclear. Between the trimmed V and J ends, which lost 4 bases and 6 bases, there was a span of 12 bases. This CDR3 spans 13 amino acids. The germline V gene has CDR1 SGHRS and CDR2 YFSETQ. The CDR3 nucleotides read TGCGCCAGCAGCGAGCCACCGCTCGATACGCAGTATTTT. Its protein is CASSEPPLDTQYF. Variable domain in full (rest from reference TRBV5-1 and TRBJ2-3): KAGVTQTPRYLIKTRGQQVTLSCSPISGHRSVSWYQQTPGQGLQFLFEYFSETQRNKGNFPGRFSGRQFSNSRSEMNVSTLELGDSALYLCASSEPPLDTQYFGPGTRLTVL.

The chain has TRBV6-6 and TRBJ2-5; possibly TRBD1 for D (8 bases). The last part of the DNA fits TRBJ2-7 better; the J call may be wrong. Per germline, CDR1 MNHNY and CDR2 SVGAGI (reference sequence). The CDR3 totals 13 residues. CDR3 in amino acids: CASRAGQEYEQYF. The CDR3 DNA is TGTGCCAGCAGAGCGGGACAGGAGTACGAGCAGTACTTC.